Shown below are 6 T cell receptor beta chains from a single sample sequenced in a study of T cells in Graves' hyperthyroidism and ophthalmopathy. RNA transcripts yielded amplified TCR beta CDR3 regions. RT-PCR in the first round (using the HTBI primer set) targeted the TCR CDR3. TCRdb itself ran the multiplex PCR reads through MiXCR, one entry per CDR3 protein. The table records around 580,000 distinct CDR3 sequences, about half of them present only once. Sequencing was done on a sample of peripheral blood or thyroid tissue (not recorded which). Receptor source: a woman aged 18-29 years with Graves' hyperthyroidism.

This rearrangement joins TRBV5-1 to TRBJ1-1; D is unclear. Germline CDR1 reads SGHRS; CDR2 reads YFSETQ. The V end was cut by 4 bases, the J end by 1 base, with 11 bases between. The CDR3 length is 14 residues. The CDR3 nucleotides read TGCGCCAGCAGCCCGGCGGACGGGAACACTGAAGCTTTCTTT. It translates to CASSPADGNTEAFF.

J is TRBJ2-5 and V is TRBV2; 8 positions match TRBD2. Trimming took 6 bases from V and 4 from J; bases not matched to a gene: 10. This CDR3 region has 15 residues. CDR1 is SNHLY and CDR2 is FYNNEI in the germline V gene. The CDR3: CASRLLAEAGETQYF. The CDR3, as DNA: TGTGCCAGCAGGCTACTAGCGGAAGCGGGAGAGACCCAGTACTTC.

This clonotype was recorded many times. The gene calls are TRBV20-1 and TRBJ2-6, with D maybe TRBD2 (5 bases). The CDR3 runs 14 residues. The V gene lost 3 bases and the J gene lost 2 bases, with 8 bases spanning the gap. Germline V lookup: CDR1 DFQATT, CDR2 SNEGSKA (reference sequence). CDR3 bases: TGCAGTGCTAGCGGGGATACTGGGGCCAACGTCCTGACTTTC. Its translation is CSASGDTGANVLTF.

The chain is built from TRBV7-2 and TRBJ2-5, with D tentatively TRBD1 (6 bases). The ends were cut back, 8 bases at V and 4 bases at J, with 14 bases in the middle. Germline V gives CDR1 SGHTA, CDR2 FQGNSA. The CDR3 totals 13 residues. CDR3 protein: CASGGRALETQYF. Here the CDR3 DNA reads TGTGCCAGCGGGGGCCGGGCCTTAGAGACCCAGTACTTC.

The chain recombines TRBV7-2 with TRBJ2-5; D uncertain. CDR1 is SGHTA, CDR2 FQGNSA, per germline. V lost 0 bases and J lost 1, with 9 bases in between. This CDR3 has 15 amino acids. CDR3 sequence: CASSLAPSFQETQYF. The CDR3 DNA reads TGTGCCAGCAGCTTAGCCCCCAGCTTCCAAGAGACCCAGTACTTC.

The sample holds a few counts of this clonotype. The J gene is TRBJ2-5, the V gene TRBV6-5, with D possibly TRBD2 on 5 matching bases. The CDR3 length is 12 residues. Germline loops: CDR1 MNHEY, CDR2 SVGAGI. V shed 6 bases and J shed 4 bases, with 9 bases lying between them. The CDR3 protein is CASSQGLETQYF. The CDR3 nucleotides are TGTGCCAGCAGCCAAGGACTAGAGACCCAGTACTTC.